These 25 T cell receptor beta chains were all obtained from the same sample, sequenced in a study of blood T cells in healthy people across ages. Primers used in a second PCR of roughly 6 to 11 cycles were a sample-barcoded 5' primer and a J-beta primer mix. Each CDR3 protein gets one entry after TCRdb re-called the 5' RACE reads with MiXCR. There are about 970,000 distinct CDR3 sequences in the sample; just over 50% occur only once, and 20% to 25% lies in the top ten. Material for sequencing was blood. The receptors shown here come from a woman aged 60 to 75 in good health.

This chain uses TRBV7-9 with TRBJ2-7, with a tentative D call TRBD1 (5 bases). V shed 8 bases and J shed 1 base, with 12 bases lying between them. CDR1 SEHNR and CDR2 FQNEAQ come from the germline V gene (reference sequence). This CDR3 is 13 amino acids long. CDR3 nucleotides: TGTGCCAGCGGCGACAGAACATCCTACGAGCAGTACTTC. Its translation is CASGDRTSYEQYF. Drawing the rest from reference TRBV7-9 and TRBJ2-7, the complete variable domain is DTGVSQNPRHKITKRGQNVTFRCDPISEHNRLYWYRQTLGQGPEFLTYFQNEAQLEKSRLLSDRFSAERPKGSFSTLEIQRTEQGDSAMYLCASGDRTSYEQYFGPGTRLTVT.

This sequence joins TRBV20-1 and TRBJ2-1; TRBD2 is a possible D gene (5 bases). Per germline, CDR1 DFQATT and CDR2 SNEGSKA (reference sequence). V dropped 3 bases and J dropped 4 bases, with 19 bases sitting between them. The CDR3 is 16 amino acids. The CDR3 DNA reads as TGCAGTGCTAGCCGTCCTACGGCGGGCCCTTACAATGAGCAGTTCTTC. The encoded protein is CSASRPTAGPYNEQFF.

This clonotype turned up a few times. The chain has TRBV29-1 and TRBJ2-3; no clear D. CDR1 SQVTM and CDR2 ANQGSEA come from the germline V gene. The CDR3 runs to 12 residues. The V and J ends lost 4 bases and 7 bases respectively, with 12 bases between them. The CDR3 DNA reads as TGCAGCGTTGGACTTTTTGACAATACGCAGTATTTT. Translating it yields CSVGLFDNTQYF.

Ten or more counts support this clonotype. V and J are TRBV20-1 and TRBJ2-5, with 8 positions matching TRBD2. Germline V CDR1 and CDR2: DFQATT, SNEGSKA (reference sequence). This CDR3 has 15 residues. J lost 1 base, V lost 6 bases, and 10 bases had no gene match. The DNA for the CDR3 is TGCAGTGCAACCACAGCGGGAGTGAGCCAAGAGACCCAGTACTTC. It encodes CSATTAGVSQETQYF.

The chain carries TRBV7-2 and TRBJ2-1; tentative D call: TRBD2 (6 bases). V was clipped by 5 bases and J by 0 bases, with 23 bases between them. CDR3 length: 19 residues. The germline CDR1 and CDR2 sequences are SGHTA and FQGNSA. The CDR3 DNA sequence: TGTGCCAGCAGCCCCCTTCCGGCGGGGAGCGTGAGCTCCTACAATGAGCAGTTCTTC. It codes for CASSPLPAGSVSSYNEQFF.

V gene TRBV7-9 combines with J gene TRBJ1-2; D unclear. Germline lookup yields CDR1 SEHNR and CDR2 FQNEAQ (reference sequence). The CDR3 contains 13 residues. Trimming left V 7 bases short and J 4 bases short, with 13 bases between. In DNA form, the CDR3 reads TGTGCCAGCACCAGGCCGGCCACCTATGGCTACACCTTC. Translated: CASTRPATYGYTF.

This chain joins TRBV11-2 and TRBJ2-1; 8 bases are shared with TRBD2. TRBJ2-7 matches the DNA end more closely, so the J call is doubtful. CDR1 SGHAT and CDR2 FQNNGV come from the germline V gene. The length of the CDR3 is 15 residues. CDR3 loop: CASSPREGSYNEQYF. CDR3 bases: TGTGCCAGCAGCCCCCGGGAGGGCTCCTACAATGAGCAGTACTTC.

CDR3 region: CASSLGGAGKQYF. Written as DNA, the CDR3 is TGTGCCAGCAGCTTAGGAGGAGCGGGCAAGCAGTACTTC. This rearrangement joins TRBV7-2 to TRBJ2-5; a weak D match, TRBD2 (6 bases). This CDR3 comprises 13 residues. The germline gives CDR1 SGHTA, CDR2 FQGNSA. Trimming left V 1 base short and J 11 bases short, with 14 bases between.

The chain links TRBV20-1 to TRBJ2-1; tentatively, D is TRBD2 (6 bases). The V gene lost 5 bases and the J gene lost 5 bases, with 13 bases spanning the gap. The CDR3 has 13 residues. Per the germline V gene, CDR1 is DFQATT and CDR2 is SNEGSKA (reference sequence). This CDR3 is CSAPRDCNNEQFF. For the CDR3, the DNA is TGCAGTGCTCCTCGGGACTGCAACAATGAGCAGTTCTTC.

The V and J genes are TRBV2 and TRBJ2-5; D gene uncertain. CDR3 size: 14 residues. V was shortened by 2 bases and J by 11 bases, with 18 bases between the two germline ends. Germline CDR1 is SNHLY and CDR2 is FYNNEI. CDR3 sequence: CASSESALVNEQYF. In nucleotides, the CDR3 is TGTGCCAGCAGTGAAAGCGCCCTCGTCAATGAGCAGTACTTC.

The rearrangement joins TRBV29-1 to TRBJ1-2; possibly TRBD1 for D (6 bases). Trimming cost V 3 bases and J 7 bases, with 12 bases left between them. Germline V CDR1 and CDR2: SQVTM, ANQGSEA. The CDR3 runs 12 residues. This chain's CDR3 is CSVEKGGVGYTF. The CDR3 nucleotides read TGCAGCGTTGAGAAGGGGGGAGTTGGCTACACCTTC.

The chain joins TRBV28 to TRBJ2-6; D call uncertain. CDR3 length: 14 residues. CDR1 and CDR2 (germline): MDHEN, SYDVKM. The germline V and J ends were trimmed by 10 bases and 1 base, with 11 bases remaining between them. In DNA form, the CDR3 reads TGTGCCACGGGTAAGGGTTCTGGGGCCAACGTCCTGACTTTC. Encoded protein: CATGKGSGANVLTF.

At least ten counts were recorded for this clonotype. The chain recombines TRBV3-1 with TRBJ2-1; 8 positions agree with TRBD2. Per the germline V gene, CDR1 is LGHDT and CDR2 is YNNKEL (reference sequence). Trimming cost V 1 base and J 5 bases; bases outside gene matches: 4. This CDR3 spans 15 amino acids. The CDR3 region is CASSQGISGNNEQFF. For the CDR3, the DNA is TGTGCCAGCAGCCAAGGTATTAGCGGGAACAATGAGCAGTTCTTC.

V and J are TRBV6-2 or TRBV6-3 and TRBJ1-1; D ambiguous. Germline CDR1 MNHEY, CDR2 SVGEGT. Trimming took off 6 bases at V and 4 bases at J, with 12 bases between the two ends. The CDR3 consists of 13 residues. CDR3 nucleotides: TGTGCCAGCAGCAGAGTGGCCCGCACTGAAGCTTTCTTT. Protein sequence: CASSRVARTEAFF.

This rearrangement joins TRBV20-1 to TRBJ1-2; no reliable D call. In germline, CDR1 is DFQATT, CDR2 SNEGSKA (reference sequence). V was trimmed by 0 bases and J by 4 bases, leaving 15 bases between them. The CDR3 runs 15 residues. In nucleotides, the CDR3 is TGCAGTGCTAGAGAGGCGTCTACAGCGTCCTATGGCTACACCTTC. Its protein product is CSAREASTASYGYTF.

DNA for the CDR3: TGTGCCAGCAGCCAGATCGAGGGGAGGCTAAACACTGAAGCTTTCTTT. This translates into CASSQIEGRLNTEAFF. The J gene is TRBJ1-1, the V gene TRBV4-2; weak D call: TRBD1 (5 bases). V gave up 3 bases and J gave up 2 bases, with 16 bases separating them. The CDR3 contains 16 residues. From germline, CDR1 is LGHNA and CDR2 YNFKEQ.

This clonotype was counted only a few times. The CDR3 nucleotides are TGTGCCAGCAGGGTGGTTACAGATACGCAGTATTTT. Residues: CASRVVTDTQYF. The chain combines TRBV12-3 or TRBV12-4 with TRBJ2-3; D gene unclear. V was clipped by 6 bases and J by 3 bases, with 7 bases between them. This CDR3 has 12 amino acids.

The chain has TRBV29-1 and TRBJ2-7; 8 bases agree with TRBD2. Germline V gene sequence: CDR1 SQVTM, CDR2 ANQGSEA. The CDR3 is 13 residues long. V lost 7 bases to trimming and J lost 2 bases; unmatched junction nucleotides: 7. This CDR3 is CSARGGSTYEQYF. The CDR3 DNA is TGCAGCGCACGGGGGGGTAGTACCTACGAGCAGTACTTC.

CDR3 protein: CASSTHGGSNQPQHF. In DNA form, the CDR3 reads TGTGCCAGCAGTACCCACGGGGGTAGCAATCAGCCCCAGCATTTT. This chain uses TRBV12-3 or TRBV12-4 with TRBJ1-5; perhaps TRBD1 as D (5 bases). V lost 5 bases and J 0 bases, leaving 11 bases between the germline ends. The CDR3 covers 15 residues.

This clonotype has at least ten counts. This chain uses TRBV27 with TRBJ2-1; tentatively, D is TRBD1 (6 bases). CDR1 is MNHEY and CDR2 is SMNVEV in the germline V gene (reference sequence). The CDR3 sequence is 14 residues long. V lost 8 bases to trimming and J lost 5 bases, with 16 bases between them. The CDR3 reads CASCPGTSNNEQFF. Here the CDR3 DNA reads TGTGCCAGCTGCCCCGGGACAAGTAACAATGAGCAGTTCTTC.

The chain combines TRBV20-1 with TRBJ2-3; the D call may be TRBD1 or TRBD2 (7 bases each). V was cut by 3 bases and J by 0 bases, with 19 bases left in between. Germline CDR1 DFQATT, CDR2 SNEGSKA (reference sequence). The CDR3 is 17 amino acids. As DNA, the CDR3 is TGCAGTGCTAGGTGGAGGGGACAGCGGGGTAGCACAGATACGCAGTATTTT. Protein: CSARWRGQRGSTDTQYF.

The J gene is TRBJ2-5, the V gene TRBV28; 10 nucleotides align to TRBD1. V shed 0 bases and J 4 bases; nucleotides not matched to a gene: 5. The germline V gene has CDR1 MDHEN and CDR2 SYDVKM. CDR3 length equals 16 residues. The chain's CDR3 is CASSLWGQGQSETQYF. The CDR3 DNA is TGTGCCAGCAGTTTATGGGGACAGGGGCAATCAGAGACCCAGTACTTC.

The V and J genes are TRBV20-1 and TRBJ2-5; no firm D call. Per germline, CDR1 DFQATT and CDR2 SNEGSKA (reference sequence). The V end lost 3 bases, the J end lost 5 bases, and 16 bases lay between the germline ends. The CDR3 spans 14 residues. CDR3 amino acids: CSARVPKLRETQYF. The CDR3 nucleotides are TGCAGTGCTAGGGTGCCTAAGCTGCGGGAGACCCAGTACTTC.

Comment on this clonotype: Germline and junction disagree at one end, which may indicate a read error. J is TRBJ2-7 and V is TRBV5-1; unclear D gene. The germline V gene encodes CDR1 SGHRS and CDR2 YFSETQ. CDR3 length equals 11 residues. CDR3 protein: CACSLSGLMYF. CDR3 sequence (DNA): TGCGCCTGCAGCTTGTCCGGGCTTATGTACTTC.

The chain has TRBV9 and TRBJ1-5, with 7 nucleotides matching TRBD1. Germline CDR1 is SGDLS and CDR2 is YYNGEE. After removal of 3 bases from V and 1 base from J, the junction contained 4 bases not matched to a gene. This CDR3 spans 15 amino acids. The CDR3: CASSEQGSSNQPQHF. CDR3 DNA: TGTGCCAGCAGCGAACAGGGGAGCAGCAATCAGCCCCAGCATTTT.